This is a list of T cell receptor beta chains from one sample in a study of blood T cell repertoires in COVID-19. The protocol was immunoSEQ multiplex PCR, while the TCRdb copy is restricted to in-frame clones and leaves out a portion. This sample has 250,000 or so clones, with about 83% found just once. The sequenced sample consisted of PBMCs or T cells enriched from blood (not recorded which). The receptors stem from a woman aged 40 to 55 who had been exposed to COVID-19. The CDR3 runs from the conserved cysteine through the conserved F or W. Fields, in order: V gene, D gene, clone size, CDR3 length, J gene, CDR3 DNA, CDR3 protein. A D gene is named only where the DNA matches it firmly. The size of a clone is reported for some rows only, either as once, few or many, or as a class for expanded clones.

v_call: TRBV30
d_call: -
clone_size: few
cdr3_length: 12
j_call: TRBJ1-2
cdr3_nt: TGTGCCCGAACGGCGGGTGGTCCCGGCTACACCTTC
cdr3_aa: CARTAGGPGYTF

v_call: TRBV28
d_call: TRBD1
clone_size: -
cdr3_length: 13
j_call: TRBJ2-7
cdr3_nt: TGTGCCAGCAGTCAAGGGGGCTTGCACGAGCAGTACTTC
cdr3_aa: CASSQGGLHEQYF

v_call: TRBV7-2
d_call: TRBD2
clone_size: -
cdr3_length: 16
j_call: TRBJ2-3
cdr3_nt: TGTGCCAGCAGCTTAGCACTAGCGGGGCTGGGAGATACGCAGTATTTT
cdr3_aa: CASSLALAGLGDTQYF

v_call: TRBV5-4
d_call: -
clone_size: -
cdr3_length: 16
j_call: TRBJ1-3
cdr3_nt: TGTGCCAGCAGCCGAGGTCAGGGCTATTCCGGAAACACCATATATTTT
cdr3_aa: CASSRGQGYSGNTIYF

v_call: TRBV27
d_call: -
clone_size: -
cdr3_length: 14
j_call: TRBJ1-6
cdr3_nt: TGTGCCAGCAGCCGCGACGGAGCCGATTCACCCCTCCACTTT
cdr3_aa: CASSRDGADSPLHF

v_call: TRBV18
d_call: -
clone_size: -
cdr3_length: 12
j_call: TRBJ1-2
cdr3_nt: TGTGCCAGCTCACCAGCGGGTAATGGCTACACCTTC
cdr3_aa: CASSPAGNGYTF

v_call: TRBV12-3/TRBV12-4
d_call: -
clone_size: -
cdr3_length: 13
j_call: TRBJ1-1
cdr3_nt: TGTGCCAGCAGATTTTACACCGACACTGAAGCTTTCTTT
cdr3_aa: CASRFYTDTEAFF

v_call: TRBV3-1/TRBV3-2
d_call: -
clone_size: -
cdr3_length: 14
j_call: TRBJ1-2
cdr3_nt: TGTGCCAGCAGTCCGGACAGACTTAACTATGGCTACACCTTC
cdr3_aa: CASSPDRLNYGYTF

v_call: TRBV7-3
d_call: TRBD2
clone_size: -
cdr3_length: 14
j_call: TRBJ2-3
cdr3_nt: TGTGCCAGCAGCCGGACTAGCGGGACAGATACGCAGTATTTT
cdr3_aa: CASSRTSGTDTQYF

v_call: TRBV4-1
d_call: TRBD2
clone_size: -
cdr3_length: 15
j_call: TRBJ2-5
cdr3_nt: TGCGCCAGCAGCCAAGGTAGCGGGCTACAAGAGACCCAGTACTTC
cdr3_aa: CASSQGSGLQETQYF

v_call: TRBV5-1
d_call: TRBD1
clone_size: -
cdr3_length: 15
j_call: TRBJ2-5
cdr3_nt: TGCGCCAGCAGCACGACGGGACAGACCCAAGAGACCCAGTACTTC
cdr3_aa: CASSTTGQTQETQYF